The text below deals with one T cell receptor beta chain. Its antigen is currently unknown. Some clones are missing from TCRdb's copy, which holds only in-frame ones; the method was immunoSEQ multiplex PCR. Of approximately 100,000 clones in the sample, less than 95% were seen once. The data stem from a study of OX40 agonist ivuxolimab in advanced cancers. The overall study: It was ivuxolimab, an agonistic anti-OX40 (CD134) antibody, that patients were treated with.

Findings and limits, study-wide: In a subset of nonresponders, normalized T-cell clonal expansion was also low. CD8+ T cells were the subset that, on average, had more expanded clones than CD4+.

The CDR3 spans 14 residues. The V and J ends lost 2 bases and 0 bases, in that order; junction bases with no gene match: 3. CDR1 is GTSNPN and CDR2 is SVGIG in the germline V gene (reference sequence). The specimen comprised CD4+ or CD8+ T cells sorted from blood, sampled in a trial of the OX40 agonist ivuxolimab. This TCR derives from an adult with an advanced solid tumor such as melanoma, head and neck, liver or kidney cancer. The rearrangement links TRBV30 to TRBJ2-7; 8 bases line up with TRBD2. CDR3 residues: CAWSPGTSSYEQYF. As DNA, the CDR3 is TGTGCCTGGAGTCCCGGGACTAGCTCCTACGAGCAGTACTTC. The variable domain in full, completed from reference TRBV30 and TRBJ2-7, reads SQTIHQWPATLVQPVGSPLSLECTVEGTSNPNLYWYRQAAGRGLQLLFYSVGIGQISSEVPQNLSASRPQDRQFILSSKKLLLSDSGFYLCAWSPGTSSYEQYFGPGTRLTVT.